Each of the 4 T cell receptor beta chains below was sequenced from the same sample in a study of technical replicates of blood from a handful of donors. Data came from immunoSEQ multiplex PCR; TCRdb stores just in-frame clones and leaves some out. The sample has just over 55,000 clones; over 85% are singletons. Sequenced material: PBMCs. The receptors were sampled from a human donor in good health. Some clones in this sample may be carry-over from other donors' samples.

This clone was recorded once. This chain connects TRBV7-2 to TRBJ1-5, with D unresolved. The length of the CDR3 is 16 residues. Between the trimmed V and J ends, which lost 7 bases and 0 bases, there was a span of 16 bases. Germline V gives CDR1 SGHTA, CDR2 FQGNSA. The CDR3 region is CASTLASAYSNQPQHF. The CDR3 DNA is TGTGCCAGCACTCTAGCGTCGGCGTATAGCAATCAGCCCCAGCATTTT.

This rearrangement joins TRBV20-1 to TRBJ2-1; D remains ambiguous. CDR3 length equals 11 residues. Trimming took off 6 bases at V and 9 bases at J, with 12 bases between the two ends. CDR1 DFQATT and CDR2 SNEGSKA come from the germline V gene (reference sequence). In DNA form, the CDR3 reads TGCAGTGCCCTGCAGGAACCTGAGCAGTTCTTC. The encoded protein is CSALQEPEQFF.

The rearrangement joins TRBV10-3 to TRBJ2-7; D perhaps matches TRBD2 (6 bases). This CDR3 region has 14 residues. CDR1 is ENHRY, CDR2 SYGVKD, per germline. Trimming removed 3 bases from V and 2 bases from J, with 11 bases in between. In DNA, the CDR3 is TGTGCCATCAGTGAACCGGGACTTACCTACGAGCAGTACTTC. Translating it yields CAISEPGLTYEQYF.

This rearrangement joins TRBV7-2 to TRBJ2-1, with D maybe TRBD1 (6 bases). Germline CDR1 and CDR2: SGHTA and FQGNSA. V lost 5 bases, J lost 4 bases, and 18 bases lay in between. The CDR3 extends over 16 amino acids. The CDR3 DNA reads TGTGCCAGCAGCCTTCGACTATCCCAGGGGTACAATGAGCAGTTCTTC. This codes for CASSLRLSQGYNEQFF.